The present TCR beta chain was sequenced within a study of blood T cell repertoires in COVID-19. TCRdb's copy holds only in-frame clones and misses some; the assay was immunoSEQ multiplex PCR. This table holds about 81,000 clones, roughly 91% found once. Trimming pared 4 bases from V and 10 bases from J, leaving 17 bases between. The CDR3 contains 15 residues. Germline values: CDR1 WSHSY, CDR2 SAAADI. V and J are TRBV10-2 and TRBJ1-6; D possibly corresponds to TRBD1 (6 bases). Sequenced input: peripheral blood. This sequence was found in a woman aged 45-65 years in a cohort sampled during active COVID-19. This CDR3 reads CASSVDRSGGSPLHF. In DNA, the CDR3 is TGCGCCAGCAGTGTCGACAGGTCGGGGGGATCACCCCTCCACTTT.